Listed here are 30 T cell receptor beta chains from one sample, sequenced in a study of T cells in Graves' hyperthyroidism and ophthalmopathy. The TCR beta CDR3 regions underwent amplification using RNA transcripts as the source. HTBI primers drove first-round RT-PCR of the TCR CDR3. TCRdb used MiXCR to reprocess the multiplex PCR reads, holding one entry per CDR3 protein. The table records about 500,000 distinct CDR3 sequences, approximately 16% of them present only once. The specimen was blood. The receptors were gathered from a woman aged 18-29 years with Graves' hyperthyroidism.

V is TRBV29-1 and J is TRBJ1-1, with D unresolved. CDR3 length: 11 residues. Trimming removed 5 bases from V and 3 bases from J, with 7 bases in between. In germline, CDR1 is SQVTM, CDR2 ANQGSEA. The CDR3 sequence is CSVFRDTEAFF. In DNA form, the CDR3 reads TGCAGCGTTTTTCGGGACACTGAAGCTTTCTTT.

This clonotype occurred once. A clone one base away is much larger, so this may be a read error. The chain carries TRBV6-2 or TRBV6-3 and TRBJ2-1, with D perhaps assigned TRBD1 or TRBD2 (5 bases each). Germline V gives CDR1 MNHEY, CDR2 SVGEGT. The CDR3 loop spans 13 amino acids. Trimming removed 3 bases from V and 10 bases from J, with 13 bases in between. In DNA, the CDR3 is TGTGCCAGCAGTTATTTCAGGGAGACGGAGCAGTTCTTC. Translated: CASSYFRETEQFF.

In DNA, the CDR3 is TGCAGTGCTACCTCTATAGCGGGAGCGAGCACAGATACGCAGTATTTT. Encoded protein: CSATSIAGASTDTQYF. J is TRBJ2-3 and V is TRBV20-1; TRBD2 aligns across 9 bases. The CDR3 contains 16 residues. Trimming removed 4 bases from V and 0 bases from J; junction bases left unmatched: 8. Germline CDR1 is DFQATT and CDR2 is SNEGSKA (reference sequence).

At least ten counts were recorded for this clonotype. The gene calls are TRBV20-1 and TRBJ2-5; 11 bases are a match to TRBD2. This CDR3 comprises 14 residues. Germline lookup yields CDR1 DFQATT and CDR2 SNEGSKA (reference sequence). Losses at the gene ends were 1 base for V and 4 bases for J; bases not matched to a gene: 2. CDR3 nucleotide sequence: TGCAGTGCTAGAGTCCTAGCGGGAGGAGAGACCCAGTACTTC. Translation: CSARVLAGGETQYF.

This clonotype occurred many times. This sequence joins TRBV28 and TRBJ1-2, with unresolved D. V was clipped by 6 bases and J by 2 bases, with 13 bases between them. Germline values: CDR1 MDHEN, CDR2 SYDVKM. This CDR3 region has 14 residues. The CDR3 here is CASRSHTPNYGYTF. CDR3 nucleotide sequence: TGTGCCAGCAGGTCTCATACACCAAACTATGGCTACACCTTC.

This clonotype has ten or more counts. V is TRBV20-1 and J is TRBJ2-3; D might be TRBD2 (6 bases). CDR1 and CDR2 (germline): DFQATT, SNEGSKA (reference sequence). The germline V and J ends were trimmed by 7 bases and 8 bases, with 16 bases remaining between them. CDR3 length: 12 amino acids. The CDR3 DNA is TGCAGTGTAAACCAGGGAGCGGGTACGCAGTATTTT. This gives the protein CSVNQGAGTQYF.

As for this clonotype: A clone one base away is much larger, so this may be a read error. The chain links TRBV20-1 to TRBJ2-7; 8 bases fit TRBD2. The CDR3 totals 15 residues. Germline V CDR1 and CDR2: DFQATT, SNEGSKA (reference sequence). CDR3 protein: CSARNSGASSYERYF. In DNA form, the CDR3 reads TGCAGTGCTAGAAATAGCGGGGCCTCCTCCTACGAGCGGTACTTC.

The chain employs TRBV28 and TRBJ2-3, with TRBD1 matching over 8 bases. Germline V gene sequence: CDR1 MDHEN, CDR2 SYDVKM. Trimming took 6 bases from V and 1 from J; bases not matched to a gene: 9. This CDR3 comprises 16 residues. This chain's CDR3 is CASRTGAARGTDTQYF. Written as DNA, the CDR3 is TGTGCCAGCAGGACAGGGGCCGCGCGGGGCACAGATACGCAGTATTTT.

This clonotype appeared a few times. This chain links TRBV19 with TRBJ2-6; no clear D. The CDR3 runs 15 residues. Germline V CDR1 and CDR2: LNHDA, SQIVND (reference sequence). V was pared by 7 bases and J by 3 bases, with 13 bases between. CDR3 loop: CASNSQVFGANVLTF. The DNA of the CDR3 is TGTGCCAGTAATTCTCAGGTTTTTGGGGCCAACGTCCTGACTTTC.

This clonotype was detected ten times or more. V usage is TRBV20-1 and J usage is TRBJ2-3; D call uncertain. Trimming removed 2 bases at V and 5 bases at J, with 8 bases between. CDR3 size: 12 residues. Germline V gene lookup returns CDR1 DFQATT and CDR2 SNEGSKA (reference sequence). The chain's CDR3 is CSARWSRDTQYF. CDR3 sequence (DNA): TGCAGTGCTAGATGGTCCCGAGATACGCAGTATTTT.

The CDR3 sequence is CASSQLGRVSSRETEAFF. CDR3 nucleotide sequence: TGTGCCAGCAGTCAATTAGGTCGGGTCTCAAGCCGGGAGACTGAAGCTTTCTTT. The genes are TRBV7-6 and TRBJ1-1, with D unclear. Germline CDR1 reads SGHVS; CDR2 reads FNYEAQ. The length of the CDR3 is 18 residues. With 6 bases removed from V and 5 bases from J, the gap between germline ends came to 28 bases.

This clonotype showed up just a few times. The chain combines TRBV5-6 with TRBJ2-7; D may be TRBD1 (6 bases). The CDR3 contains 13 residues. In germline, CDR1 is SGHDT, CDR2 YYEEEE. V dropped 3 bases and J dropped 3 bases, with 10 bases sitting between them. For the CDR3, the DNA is TGTGCCAGCAGCTCCAGGGGAATCTACGAGCAGTACTTC. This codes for CASSSRGIYEQYF.

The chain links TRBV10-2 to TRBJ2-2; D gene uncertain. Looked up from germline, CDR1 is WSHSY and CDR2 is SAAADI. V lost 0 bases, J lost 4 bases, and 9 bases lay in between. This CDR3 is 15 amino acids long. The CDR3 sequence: CASSESGRSTGELFF. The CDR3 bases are TGCGCCAGCAGTGAGTCGGGCCGATCCACCGGGGAGCTGTTTTTT.

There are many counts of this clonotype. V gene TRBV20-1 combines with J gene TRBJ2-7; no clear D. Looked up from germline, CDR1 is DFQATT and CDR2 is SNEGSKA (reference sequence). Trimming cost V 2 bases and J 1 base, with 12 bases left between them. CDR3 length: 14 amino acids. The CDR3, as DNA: TGCAGTGCTAGAAGAGCCCACGGATCCTACGAGCAGTACTTC. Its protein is CSARRAHGSYEQYF.

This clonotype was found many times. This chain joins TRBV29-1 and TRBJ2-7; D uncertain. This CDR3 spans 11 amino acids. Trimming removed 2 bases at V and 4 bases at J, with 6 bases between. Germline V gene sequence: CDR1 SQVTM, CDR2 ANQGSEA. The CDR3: CSVEWSYEQYF. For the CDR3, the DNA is TGCAGCGTTGAATGGTCGTACGAGCAGTACTTC.

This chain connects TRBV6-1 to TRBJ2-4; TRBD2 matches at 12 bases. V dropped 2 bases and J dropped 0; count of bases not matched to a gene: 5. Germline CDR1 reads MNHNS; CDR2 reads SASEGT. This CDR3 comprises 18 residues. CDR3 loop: CASSELAGGTLAKNIQYF. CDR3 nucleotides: TGTGCCAGCAGTGAACTAGCGGGGGGGACACTAGCCAAAAACATTCAGTACTTC.

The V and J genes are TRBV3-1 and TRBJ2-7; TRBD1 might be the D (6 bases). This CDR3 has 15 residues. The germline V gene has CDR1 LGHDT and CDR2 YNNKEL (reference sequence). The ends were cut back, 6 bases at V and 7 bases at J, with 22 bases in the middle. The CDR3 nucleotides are TGTGCCAGCAGTGAGCCAGGGGTCTCCCTCGGGGAGCAGTACTTC. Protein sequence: CASSEPGVSLGEQYF.

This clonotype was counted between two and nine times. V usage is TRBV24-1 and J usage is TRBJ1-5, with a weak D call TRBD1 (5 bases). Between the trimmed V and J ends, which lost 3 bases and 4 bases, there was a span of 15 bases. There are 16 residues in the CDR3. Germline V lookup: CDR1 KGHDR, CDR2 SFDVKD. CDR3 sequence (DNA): TGTGCCACCAGTGATGGGCAGGGAGAAGGTAATCAGCCCCAGCATTTT. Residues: CATSDGQGEGNQPQHF.

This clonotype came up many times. CDR3 coding DNA: TGTGCCAGCAGCCGTCCCGACAGGCGTTACGAGCAGTACTTC. It codes for CASSRPDRRYEQYF. The chain joins TRBV3-1 to TRBJ2-7; the D gene is possibly TRBD1 (6 bases). V was clipped by 4 bases and J by 4 bases, with 14 bases between them. CDR3 length: 14 residues. Germline CDR1 reads LGHDT; CDR2 reads YNNKEL (reference sequence).

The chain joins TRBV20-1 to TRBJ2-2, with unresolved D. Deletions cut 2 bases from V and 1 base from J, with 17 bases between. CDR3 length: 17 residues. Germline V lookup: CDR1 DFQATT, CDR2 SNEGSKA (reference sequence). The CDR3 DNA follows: TGCAGTGCTAGAATTGGCCGCCGCCAAAGGAACACCGGGGAGCTGTTTTTT. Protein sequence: CSARIGRRQRNTGELFF.

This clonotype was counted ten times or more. CDR3 DNA sequence: TGTGCCAGCAGCGTATTTCTTGGAAACACCATATATTTT. This gives the protein CASSVFLGNTIYF. The rearrangement links TRBV5-5 to TRBJ1-3; D not certain. V lost 4 bases and J lost 3, with 8 bases in between. In germline, CDR1 is SGHKS, CDR2 YYEKEE (reference sequence). This CDR3 is built from 13 residues.

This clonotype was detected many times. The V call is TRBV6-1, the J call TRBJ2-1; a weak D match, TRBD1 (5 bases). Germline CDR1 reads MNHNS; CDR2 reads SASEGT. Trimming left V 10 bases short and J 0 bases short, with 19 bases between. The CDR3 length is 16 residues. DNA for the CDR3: TGTGCCACCCTAGGTTTGGGGCTTGGCTCCTACAATGAGCAGTTCTTC. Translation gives CATLGLGLGSYNEQFF.

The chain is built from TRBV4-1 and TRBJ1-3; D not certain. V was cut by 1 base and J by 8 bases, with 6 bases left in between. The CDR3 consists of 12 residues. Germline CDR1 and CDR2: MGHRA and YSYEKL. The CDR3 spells CASSQVMDTIYF. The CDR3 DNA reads TGCGCCAGCAGCCAAGTTATGGACACCATATATTTT.

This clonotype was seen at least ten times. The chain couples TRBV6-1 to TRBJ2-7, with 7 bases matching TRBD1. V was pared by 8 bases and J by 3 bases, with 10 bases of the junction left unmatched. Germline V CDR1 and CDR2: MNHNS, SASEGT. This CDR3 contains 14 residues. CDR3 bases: TGTGCCAGCCAGCCCGGGACAGTCCACTACGAGCAGTACTTC. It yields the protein CASQPGTVHYEQYF.

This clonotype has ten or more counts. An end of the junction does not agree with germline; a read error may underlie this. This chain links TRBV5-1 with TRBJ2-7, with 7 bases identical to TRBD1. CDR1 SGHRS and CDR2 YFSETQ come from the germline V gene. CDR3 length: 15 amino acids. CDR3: CASSLAGTVTYEQYF. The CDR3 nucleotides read TGTGCCAGCAGCTTAGCCGGGACAGTTACCTACGAGCAGTACTTC.

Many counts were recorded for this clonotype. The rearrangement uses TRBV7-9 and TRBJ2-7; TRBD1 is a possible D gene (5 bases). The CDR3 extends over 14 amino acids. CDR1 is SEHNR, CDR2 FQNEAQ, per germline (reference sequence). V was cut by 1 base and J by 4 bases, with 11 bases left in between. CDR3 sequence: CASSLDQGSYEQYF. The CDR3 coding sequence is TGTGCCAGCAGCTTAGACCAGGGTTCTTACGAGCAGTACTTC.

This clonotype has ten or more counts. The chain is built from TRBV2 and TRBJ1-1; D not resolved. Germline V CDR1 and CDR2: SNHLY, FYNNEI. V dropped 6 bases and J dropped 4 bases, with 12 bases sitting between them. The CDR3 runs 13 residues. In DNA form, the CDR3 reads TGTGCCAGCAGCCGGGCGTTGGGCACTGAAGCTTTCTTT. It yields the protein CASSRALGTEAFF. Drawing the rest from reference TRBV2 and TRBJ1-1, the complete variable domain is EPEVTQTPSHQVTQMGQEVILRCVPISNHLYFYWYRQILGQKVEFLVSFYNNEISEKSEIFDDQFSVERPDGSNFTLKIRSTKLEDSAMYFCASSRALGTEAFFGQGTRLTVV.

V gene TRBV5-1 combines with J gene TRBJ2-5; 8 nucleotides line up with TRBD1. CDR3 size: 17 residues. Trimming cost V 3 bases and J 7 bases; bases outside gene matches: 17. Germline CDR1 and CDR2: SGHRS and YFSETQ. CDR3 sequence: CASSSPNQGRGLGTQYF. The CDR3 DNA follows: TGCGCCAGCAGCTCCCCCAACCAGGGCAGGGGGCTAGGGACCCAGTACTTC.

In DNA form, the CDR3 reads TGTGCCAGCAGCCCCTTTCCCGGGCAGGGCCAAGGAAAACACTATGGCTACACCTTC. Protein product: CASSPFPGQGQGKHYGYTF. The V gene is TRBV14, the J gene TRBJ1-2; tentative D call: TRBD1 (5 bases). The ends were cut back, 4 bases at V and 3 bases at J, with 27 bases in the middle. The CDR3 consists of 19 residues. Germline CDR1 SGHDN, CDR2 FVKESK.

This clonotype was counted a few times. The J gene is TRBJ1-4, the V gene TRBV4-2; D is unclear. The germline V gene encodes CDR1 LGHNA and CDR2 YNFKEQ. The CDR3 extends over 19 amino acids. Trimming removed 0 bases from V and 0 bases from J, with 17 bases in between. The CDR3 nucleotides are TGTGCCAGCAGCCAAGAAGGTGCTCCCAACGGTGCAACTAATGAAAAACTGTTTTTT. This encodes CASSQEGAPNGATNEKLFF.